This paragraph reports one T cell receptor beta chain. Antigen: not known. Trimming cost V 6 bases and J 7 bases, with 15 bases left between them. This CDR3 comprises 14 residues. The germline V gene has CDR1 KGHSH and CDR2 LQKENI. TCRdb's table, derived via immunoSEQ multiplex PCR, lists solely in-frame clones and lacks some. The table records about 62,000 clones, roughly 85% of them present only once. This entry comes from a study of OX40 agonist ivuxolimab in advanced cancers. Study-level information: Ivuxolimab, an agonistic anti-OX40 (CD134) antibody, was given to patients. Cancers in dose escalation were hepatocellular, melanoma, renal cell and head and neck. Regarding the study as a whole: By week 6 at 0.1 to 3.0 mg/kg, blood CD4+ and CD8+ T cells had expanded clonally.

The specimen comprised CD4+ or CD8+ T cells sorted from blood, sampled in a trial of the OX40 agonist ivuxolimab. V and J are TRBV18 and TRBJ1-4, with D possibly matching TRBD1 (6 bases). The clonotype originates from an adult with an advanced solid tumor such as melanoma, head and neck, liver or kidney cancer. CDR3 residues: CASSSGGRVEKLFF. DNA of the CDR3: TGTGCCAGCTCGTCCGGGGGCCGGGTTGAAAAACTGTTTTTT.